The clone carrying this T cell receptor beta chain has more than one count but fewer than ten. The data belong to a study of T cells in Graves' hyperthyroidism and ophthalmopathy. Germline V gives CDR1 SGHTA, CDR2 FQGTGA. This CDR3 spans 13 amino acids. Trimming removed 0 bases at V and 6 bases at J, with 6 bases between. From RNA transcripts, TCR beta CDR3 regions were amplified. HTBI primers were the set used in a first-round RT-PCR of the TCR CDR3. TCRdb recomputed calls from the multiplex PCR reads with MiXCR, one row per CDR3 protein. The data hold a few hundred thousand distinct CDR3 sequences, with about a fifth observed a single time.

The sequence derives from a man aged 18 to 30 with Graves' ophthalmopathy. The chain uses TRBV7-3 and TRBJ2-4; D possibly corresponds to TRBD2 (6 bases). Sequencing input: blood. The CDR3 sequence: CASSLTSGNIQYF. CDR3 nucleotide sequence: TGTGCCAGCAGCTTAACTAGCGGAAACATTCAGTACTTC. Using reference TRBV7-3 and TRBJ2-4 for the parts outside the CDR3, the full variable domain is GAGVSQTPSNKVTEKGKYVELRCDPISGHTALYWYRQSLGQGPEFLIYFQGTGAADDSGLPNDRFFAVRPEGSVSTLKIQRTERGDSAVYLCASSLTSGNIQYFGAGTRLSVL.